This T cell receptor beta chain was sequenced during a study of Ad26.COV2.S vaccination and SARS-CoV-2 variants. Study at large: Participant was drawn from the COV1001 Ad26.COV2.S trial arm. Notes on the study in general: Spike-specific responses of CD8+ and CD4+ T cells were reported to display substantial breadth after vaccination.

Some clones are missing from TCRdb's copy, which holds only in-frame ones; the method was immunoSEQ multiplex PCR. The sample yields hundreds of thousands of clones, more than 80% seen once. With V trimmed by 1 base and J by 5 bases, 4 bases remained unmatched. The CDR3 has 15 amino acids. Germline CDR1 SGHAT, CDR2 FQNNGV. In regard to this clone: Its cognate antigen is unknown.

Treatment reported: around 19 received Ad26.COV2.S at low or high dose, single or two shots; 5 received placebo; per-sample allocation not given. After the first vaccine or placebo injection, samples were drawn on day 63. An 18-55-year-old adult in Boston served as donor. As its vector, the vaccine had Ad26, which expressed Wuhan-strain SARS-CoV-2 spike. J is TRBJ2-5 and V is TRBV11-2; TRBD1 matches at 10 bases. The TCR comes from a person aged 18-65 years who received the Ad26.COV2.S COVID-19 vaccine or a placebo. This sample comprised peripheral blood, obtained in a trial of Ad26.COV2.S vaccine versus placebo. This chain's CDR3 is CASSLVGTGAETQYF. Here the CDR3 DNA reads TGTGCCAGCAGCTTAGTCGGGACAGGGGCTGAGACCCAGTACTTC.